This entry features one TCR beta chain sequence. V lost 0 bases and J lost 8, with 8 bases in between. The CDR3 runs 12 residues. CDR1 SGDLS and CDR2 YYNGEE come from the germline V gene. cDNA serving as the sequencing template came from extracted, reverse transcribed RNA. Using immunoSEQ multiplex PCR, the repertoire was profiled, and TCRdb retains in-frame clones only, with some absent. This sample has 110,000 or so clones, with 35% to 40% found just once. These data are taken from a study of CD8+ T cells in alopecia areata. The V and J genes are TRBV9 and TRBJ1-2; D call uncertain. The source of this sequence is a human donor with alopecia areata. Input material: CD4+ T cells sorted from blood. This chain's CDR3 is CASSVVEGGYTF. For the CDR3, the DNA is TGTGCCAGCAGCGTAGTCGAGGGCGGCTACACCTTC.